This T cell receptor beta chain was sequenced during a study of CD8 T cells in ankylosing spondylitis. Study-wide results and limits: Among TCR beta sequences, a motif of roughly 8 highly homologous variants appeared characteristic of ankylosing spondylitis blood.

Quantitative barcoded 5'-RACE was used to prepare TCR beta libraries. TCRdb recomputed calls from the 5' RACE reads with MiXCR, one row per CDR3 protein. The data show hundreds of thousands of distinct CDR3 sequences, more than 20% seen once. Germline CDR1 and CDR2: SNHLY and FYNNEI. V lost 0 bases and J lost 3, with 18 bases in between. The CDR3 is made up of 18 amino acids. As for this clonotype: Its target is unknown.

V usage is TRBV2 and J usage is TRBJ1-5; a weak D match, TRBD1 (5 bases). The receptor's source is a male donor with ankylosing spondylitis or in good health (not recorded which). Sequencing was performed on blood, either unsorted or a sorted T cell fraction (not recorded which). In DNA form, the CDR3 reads TGTGCCAGCAGTGAAGCGACCAGACAGCAATACCTCAATCAGCCCCAGCATTTT. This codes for CASSEATRQQYLNQPQHF.